A single sample is the source of the 3 T cell receptor beta chains below, sequenced in a study of Graves' ophthalmopathy and Graves' hyperthyroidism (dated 2018 in TCRdb). Data came from an Illumina HiSeq 2000. For repertoire sequencing, TCR beta CDR3 regions were amplified from RNA transcripts. A first-round RT-PCR used HTBI primers with the Qiagen OneStep RT-PCR kit, followed by a second-round multiplex PCR, size selection and purification. The public reads were run again by TCRdb, first through fastp at Q25 and then through MiXCR, and only productive beta chains were kept. Each record represents a unique CDR3 protein, reported with the most common genes and DNA among its rows. The sample table shows about 1.1 million distinct CDR3 sequences, and about 38% are seen once. Together, the top ten hold 11% of the sample. The specimen sequenced was peripheral blood or thyroid tissue (not recorded which). These receptors all come from an adult man with Graves' hyperthyroidism.

The table lists this clonotype with many counts. The chain carries TRBV10-3 and TRBJ1-5; tentative D call: TRBD1 (5 bases). This CDR3 spans 17 amino acids. V lost 0 bases and J lost 0, with 12 bases in between. Germline loops: CDR1 ENHRY, CDR2 SYGVKD. CDR3 region: CAISESPDTYSNQPQHF. The CDR3 bases are TGTGCCATCAGTGAGTCGCCGGACACCTATAGCAATCAGCCCCAGCATTTT.

In regard to this clonotype: Since a much larger clone is just one base distant, this may be a read error. The rearrangement joins TRBV7-2 to TRBJ1-6; TRBD1 matches 8 bases. Germline V CDR1 and CDR2: SGHTA, FQGNSA. J was trimmed by 9 bases and V by 5 bases; bases with no gene match: 9. The CDR3 is made up of 15 amino acids. CDR3 nucleotides: TGTGCCAGCAGCGGGACAGGTGGGAGCAGTTCACCCCTCCACTTT. The encoded protein is CASSGTGGSSSPLHF.

This clonotype was found many times. The chain carries TRBV29-1 and TRBJ2-7; D is perhaps TRBD1 (5 bases). Deletions cut 4 bases from V and 2 bases from J, with 12 bases between. CDR1 is SQVTM and CDR2 is ANQGSEA in the germline V gene. The CDR3 totals 13 residues. The CDR3 is CSVGLSGPYEQYF. Here the CDR3 DNA reads TGCAGCGTTGGGTTGTCAGGGCCCTACGAGCAGTACTTC.